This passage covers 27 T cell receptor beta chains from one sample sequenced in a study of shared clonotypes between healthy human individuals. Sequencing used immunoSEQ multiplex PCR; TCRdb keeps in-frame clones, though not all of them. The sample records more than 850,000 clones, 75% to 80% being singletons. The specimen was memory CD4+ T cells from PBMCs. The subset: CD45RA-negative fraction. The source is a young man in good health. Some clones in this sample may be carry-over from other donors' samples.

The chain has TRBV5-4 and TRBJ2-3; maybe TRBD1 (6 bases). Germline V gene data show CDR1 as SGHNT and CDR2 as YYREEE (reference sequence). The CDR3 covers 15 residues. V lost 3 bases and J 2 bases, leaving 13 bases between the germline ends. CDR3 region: CASSWGPLPTDTQYF. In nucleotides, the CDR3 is TGTGCCAGCAGCTGGGGGCCTCTCCCCACAGATACGCAGTATTTT.

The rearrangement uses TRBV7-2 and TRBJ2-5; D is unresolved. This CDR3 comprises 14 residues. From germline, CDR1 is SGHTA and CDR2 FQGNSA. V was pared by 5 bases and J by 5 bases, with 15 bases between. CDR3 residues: CASSPMFSSETQYF. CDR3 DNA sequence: TGTGCCAGCAGCCCAATGTTTTCGTCGGAGACCCAGTACTTC. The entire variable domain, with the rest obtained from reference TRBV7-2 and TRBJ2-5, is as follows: GAGVSQSPSNKVTEKGKDVELRCDPISGHTALYWYRQSLGQGLEFLIYFQGNSAPDKSGLPSDRFSAERTGGSVSTLTIQRTQQEDSAVYLCASSPMFSSETQYFGPGTRLLVL.

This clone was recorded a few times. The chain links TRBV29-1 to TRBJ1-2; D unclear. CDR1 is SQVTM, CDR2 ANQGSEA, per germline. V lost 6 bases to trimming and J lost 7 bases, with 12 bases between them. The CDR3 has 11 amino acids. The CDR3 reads CSVATSAGYTF. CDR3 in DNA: TGCAGCGTCGCGACCTCTGCTGGCTACACCTTC.

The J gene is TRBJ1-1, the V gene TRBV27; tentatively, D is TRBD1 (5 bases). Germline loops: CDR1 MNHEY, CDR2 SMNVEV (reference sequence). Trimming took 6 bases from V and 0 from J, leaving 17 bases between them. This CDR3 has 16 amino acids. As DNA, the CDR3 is TGTGCCAGCAGCCGATCGGGGGTCGGGATGAACACTGAAGCTTTCTTT. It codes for CASSRSGVGMNTEAFF.

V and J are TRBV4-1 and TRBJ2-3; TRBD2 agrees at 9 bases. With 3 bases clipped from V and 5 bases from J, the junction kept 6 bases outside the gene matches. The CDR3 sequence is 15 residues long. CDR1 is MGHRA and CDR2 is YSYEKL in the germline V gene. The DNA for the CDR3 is TGCGCCAGCAGCCACAGGACTAGCGAGCGAGATACGCAGTATTTT. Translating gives CASSHRTSERDTQYF.

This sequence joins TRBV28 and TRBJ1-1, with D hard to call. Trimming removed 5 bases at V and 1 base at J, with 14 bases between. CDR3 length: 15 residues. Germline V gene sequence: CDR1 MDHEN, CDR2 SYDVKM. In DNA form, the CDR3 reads TGTGCCAGCAGTCCAACGACACTACAGAACACTGAAGCTTTCTTT. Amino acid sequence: CASSPTTLQNTEAFF.

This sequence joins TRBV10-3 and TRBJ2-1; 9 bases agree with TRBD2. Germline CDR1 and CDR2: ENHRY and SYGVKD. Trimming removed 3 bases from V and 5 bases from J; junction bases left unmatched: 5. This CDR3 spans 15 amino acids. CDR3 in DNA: TGTGCCATCAGTGATAGGGTAGCGGGGGACAATGAGCAGTTCTTC. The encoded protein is CAISDRVAGDNEQFF.

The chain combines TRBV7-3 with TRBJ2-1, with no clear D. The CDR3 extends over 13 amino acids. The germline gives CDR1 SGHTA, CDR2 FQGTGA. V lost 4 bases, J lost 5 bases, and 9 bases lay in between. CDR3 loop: CASSYARDNEQFF. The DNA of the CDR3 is TGTGCCAGCAGCTATGCTCGCGACAATGAGCAGTTCTTC.

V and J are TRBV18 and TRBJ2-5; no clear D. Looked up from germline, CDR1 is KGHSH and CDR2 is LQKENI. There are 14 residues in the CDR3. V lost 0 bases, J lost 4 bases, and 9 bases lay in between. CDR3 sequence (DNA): TGTGCCAGCTCACCACCGGGCAAGCGAGAGACCCAGTACTTC. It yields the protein CASSPPGKRETQYF.

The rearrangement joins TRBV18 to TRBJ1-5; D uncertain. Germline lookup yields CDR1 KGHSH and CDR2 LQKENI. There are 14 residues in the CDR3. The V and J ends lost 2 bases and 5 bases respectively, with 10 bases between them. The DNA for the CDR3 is TGTGCCAGCTCACCAGGGAACGGAGATCAGCCCCAGCATTTT. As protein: CASSPGNGDQPQHF.

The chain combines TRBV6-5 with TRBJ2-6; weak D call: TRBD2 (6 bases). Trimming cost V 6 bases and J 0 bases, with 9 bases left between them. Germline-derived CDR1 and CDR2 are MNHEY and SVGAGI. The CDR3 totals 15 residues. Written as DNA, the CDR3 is TGTGCCAGCAGAGAGGGAGGCTCTGGGGCCAACGTCCTGACTTTC. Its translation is CASREGGSGANVLTF.

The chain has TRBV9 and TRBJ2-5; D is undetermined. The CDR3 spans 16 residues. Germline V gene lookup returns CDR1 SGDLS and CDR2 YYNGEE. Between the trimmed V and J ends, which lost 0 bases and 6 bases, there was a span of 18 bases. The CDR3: CASSVGVGPSVKTQYF. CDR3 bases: TGTGCCAGCAGCGTAGGGGTGGGCCCCTCGGTGAAGACCCAGTACTTC.

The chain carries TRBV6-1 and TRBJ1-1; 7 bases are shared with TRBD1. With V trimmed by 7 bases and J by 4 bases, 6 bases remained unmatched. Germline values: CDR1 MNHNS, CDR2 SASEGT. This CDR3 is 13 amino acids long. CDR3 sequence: CASIVYRGTEAFF. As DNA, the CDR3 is TGTGCCAGCATTGTCTACAGGGGCACTGAAGCTTTCTTT.

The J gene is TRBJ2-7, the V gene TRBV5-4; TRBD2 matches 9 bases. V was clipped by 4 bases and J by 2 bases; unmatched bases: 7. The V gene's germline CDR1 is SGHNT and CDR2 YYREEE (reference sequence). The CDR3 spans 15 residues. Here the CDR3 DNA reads TGTGCCAGCAGCGCTTACTCTAGCGGGGCCTACGAGCAGTACTTC. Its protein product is CASSAYSSGAYEQYF.

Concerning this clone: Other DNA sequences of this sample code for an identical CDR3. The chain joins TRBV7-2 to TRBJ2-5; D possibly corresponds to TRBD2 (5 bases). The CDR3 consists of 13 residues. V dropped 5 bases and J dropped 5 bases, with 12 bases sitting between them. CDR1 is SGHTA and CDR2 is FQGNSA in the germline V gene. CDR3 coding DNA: TGTGCCAGCAGCCGGACTGCCCGGGAGACCCAGTACTTC. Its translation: CASSRTARETQYF.

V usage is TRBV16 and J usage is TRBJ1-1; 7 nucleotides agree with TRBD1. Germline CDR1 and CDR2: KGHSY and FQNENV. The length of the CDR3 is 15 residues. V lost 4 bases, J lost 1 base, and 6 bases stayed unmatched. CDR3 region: CASSPGQPGNTEAFF. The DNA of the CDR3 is TGTGCCAGCAGCCCGGGACAGCCGGGGAACACTGAAGCTTTCTTT.

CDR3 nucleotide sequence: TGTGCCAGTGGGAGGCGGACCGGGTCAACTGAAGCTTTCTTT. This translates into CASGRRTGSTEAFF. The V gene is TRBV9, the J gene TRBJ1-1, with D unclear. Germline lookup yields CDR1 SGDLS and CDR2 YYNGEE. This CDR3 spans 14 amino acids. V was clipped by 8 bases and J by 5 bases, with 19 bases between them.

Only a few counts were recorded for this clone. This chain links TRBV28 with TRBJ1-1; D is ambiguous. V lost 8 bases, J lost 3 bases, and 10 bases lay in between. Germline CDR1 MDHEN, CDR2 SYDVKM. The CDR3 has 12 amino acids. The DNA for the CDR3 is TGTGCCAGCGCTCGGGCCGACACTGAAGCTTTCTTT. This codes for CASARADTEAFF.

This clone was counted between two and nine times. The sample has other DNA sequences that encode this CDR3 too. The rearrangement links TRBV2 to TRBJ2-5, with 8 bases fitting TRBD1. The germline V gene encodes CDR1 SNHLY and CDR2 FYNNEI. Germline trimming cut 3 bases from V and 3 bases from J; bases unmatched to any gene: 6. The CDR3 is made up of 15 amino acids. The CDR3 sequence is CASSDRGQGEETQYF. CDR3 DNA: TGTGCCAGCAGTGACAGGGGGCAAGGTGAAGAGACCCAGTACTTC.

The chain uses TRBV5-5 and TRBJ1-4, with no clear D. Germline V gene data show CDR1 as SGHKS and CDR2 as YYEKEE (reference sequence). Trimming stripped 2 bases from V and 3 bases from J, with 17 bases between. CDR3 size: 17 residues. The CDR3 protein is CASSFRGVRAANEKLFF. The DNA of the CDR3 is TGTGCCAGCAGCTTTCGGGGAGTACGGGCGGCTAATGAAAAACTGTTTTTT. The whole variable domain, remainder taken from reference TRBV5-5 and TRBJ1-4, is DAGVTQSPTHLIKTRGQQVTLRCSPISGHKSVSWYQQVLGQGPQFIFQYYEKEERGRGNFPDRFSARQFPNYSSELNVNALLLGDSALYLCASSFRGVRAANEKLFFGSGTQLSVL.

The CDR3 DNA reads as TGTGCCAGCACCCTTCAGAGGTACTCTGGAAACACCATATATTTT. This translates into CASTLQRYSGNTIYF. The rearrangement links TRBV28 to TRBJ1-3, with D unclear. Germline V gene lookup returns CDR1 MDHEN and CDR2 SYDVKM. There are 15 residues in the CDR3. V lost 7 bases and J lost 0, with 13 bases in between.

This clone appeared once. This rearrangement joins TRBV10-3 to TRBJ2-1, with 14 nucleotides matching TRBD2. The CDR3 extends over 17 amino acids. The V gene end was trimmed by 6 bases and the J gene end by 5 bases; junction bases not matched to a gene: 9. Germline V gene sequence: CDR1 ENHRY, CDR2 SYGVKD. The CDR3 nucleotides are TGTGCCATCAGCCGTGCTCCGGGACTAGCGGGAGACAATGAGCAGTTCTTC. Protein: CAISRAPGLAGDNEQFF.

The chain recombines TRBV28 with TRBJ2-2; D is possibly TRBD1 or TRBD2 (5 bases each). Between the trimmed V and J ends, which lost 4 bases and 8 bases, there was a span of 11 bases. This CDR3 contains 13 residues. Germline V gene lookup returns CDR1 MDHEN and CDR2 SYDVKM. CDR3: CASSSGAMGELFF. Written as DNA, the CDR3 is TGTGCCAGCAGTTCCGGGGCTATGGGGGAGCTGTTTTTT.

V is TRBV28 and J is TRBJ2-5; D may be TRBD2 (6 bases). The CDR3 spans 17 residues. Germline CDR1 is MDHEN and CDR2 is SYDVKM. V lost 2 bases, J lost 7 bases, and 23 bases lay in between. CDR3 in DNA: TGTGCCAGCAGTTTACCACTACGACTAGTTTCAAAGGTGACCCAGTACTTC. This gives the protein CASSLPLRLVSKVTQYF. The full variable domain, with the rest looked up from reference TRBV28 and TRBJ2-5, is DVKVTQSSRYLVKRTGEKVFLECVQDMDHENMFWYRQDPGLGLRLIYFSYDVKMKEKGDIPEGYSVSREKKERFSLILESASTNQTSMYLCASSLPLRLVSKVTQYFGPGTRLLVL.

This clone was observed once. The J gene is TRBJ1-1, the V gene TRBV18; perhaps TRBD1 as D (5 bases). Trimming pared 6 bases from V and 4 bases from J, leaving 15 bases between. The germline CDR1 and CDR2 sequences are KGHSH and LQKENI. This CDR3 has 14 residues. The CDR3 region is CASSADSPSTEAFF. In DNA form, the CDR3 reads TGTGCCAGCTCGGCCGACAGCCCCAGCACTGAAGCTTTCTTT.

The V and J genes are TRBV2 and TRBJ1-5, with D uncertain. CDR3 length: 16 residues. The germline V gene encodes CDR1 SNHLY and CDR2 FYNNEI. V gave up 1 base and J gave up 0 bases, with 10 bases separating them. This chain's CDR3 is CASSEVRIYSNQPQHF. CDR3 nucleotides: TGTGCCAGCAGTGAAGTAAGGATATATAGCAATCAGCCCCAGCATTTT.

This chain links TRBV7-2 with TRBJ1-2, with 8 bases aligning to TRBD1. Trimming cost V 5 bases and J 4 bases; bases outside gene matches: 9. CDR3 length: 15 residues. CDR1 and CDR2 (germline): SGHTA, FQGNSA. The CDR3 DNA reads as TGTGCCAGCAGCCCAGGACAGGGTGAGGGCTATGGCTACACCTTC. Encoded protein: CASSPGQGEGYGYTF.